The rows below give T cell receptor beta chains drawn from one sample of a study of cytomegalovirus exposure and HLA in healthy donors. Using immunoSEQ multiplex PCR, the repertoire was profiled, and TCRdb retains in-frame clones only, with some absent. The data show about 160,000 clones, with 70% to 90% seen just once and around 2.1% held by the top ten. The sample comprised PBMCs. These TCRs come from a man between 18 and 29 years old in good health and CMV-seropositive. CDR3s include the opening cysteine and the closing phenylalanine or tryptophan. Fields, in order: CDR3 protein, D gene, V gene, J gene, clone size. A D gene is named only where the DNA matches it firmly. For some rows the clone size is stated as once, few or many, or as a class when expanded; others skip it.

CDR3aa: CASSQELAGGATDTQYF
d_gene: TRBD2
v_gene: TRBV4-2
j_gene: TRBJ2-3
abundance: .

CDR3aa: CSSSLGAGGTIGNQPQHF
d_gene: TRBD1
v_gene: TRBV7-9
j_gene: TRBJ1-5
abundance: .

CDR3aa: CASSLPTGGAGTEAFF
d_gene: .
v_gene: TRBV7-6
j_gene: TRBJ1-1
abundance: .

CDR3aa: CASRQYFDSNQPQHF
d_gene: .
v_gene: TRBV6-1
j_gene: TRBJ1-5
abundance: few

CDR3aa: CASSQDRSGANGLTF
d_gene: TRBD1
v_gene: TRBV5-1
j_gene: TRBJ2-6
abundance: .

CDR3aa: CASSRGPGGNYGYTF
d_gene: .
v_gene: TRBV7-8
j_gene: TRBJ1-2
abundance: .

CDR3aa: CASSEFGGSPLHF
d_gene: .
v_gene: TRBV25-1
j_gene: TRBJ1-6
abundance: .

CDR3aa: CASSLGGQGAANEKLFF
d_gene: TRBD1
v_gene: TRBV7-9
j_gene: TRBJ1-4
abundance: .

CDR3aa: CASSLQNEAFF
d_gene: .
v_gene: TRBV19
j_gene: TRBJ1-1
abundance: .

CDR3aa: CASSEVLSGITEAFF
d_gene: .
v_gene: TRBV10-2
j_gene: TRBJ1-1
abundance: .

CDR3aa: CASSLIQGVISGANGLTF
d_gene: .
v_gene: TRBV7-9
j_gene: TRBJ2-6
abundance: .

CDR3aa: CAWSVGADTQYF
d_gene: .
v_gene: TRBV30
j_gene: TRBJ2-3
abundance: .

CDR3aa: CAWSERENTEAFF
d_gene: .
v_gene: TRBV30
j_gene: TRBJ1-1
abundance: .

CDR3aa: CASSLDSTSGGTLPSTDTQYF
d_gene: TRBD2
v_gene: TRBV7-8
j_gene: TRBJ2-3
abundance: .

CDR3aa: CASSKRQETQYF
d_gene: .
v_gene: TRBV18
j_gene: TRBJ2-5
abundance: .

CDR3aa: CASSLGGWAREGKLFF
d_gene: .
v_gene: TRBV7-9
j_gene: TRBJ1-4
abundance: .

CDR3aa: CASSIVEGSGEQYF
d_gene: .
v_gene: TRBV19
j_gene: TRBJ2-7
abundance: .

CDR3aa: CASSHGDLSGASNTGELFF
d_gene: TRBD2
v_gene: TRBV7-2
j_gene: TRBJ2-2
abundance: .

CDR3aa: CASSYQGGTNEKLFF
d_gene: TRBD1
v_gene: TRBV6-5
j_gene: TRBJ1-4
abundance: .

CDR3aa: CATSRDKTEETQYF
d_gene: .
v_gene: TRBV15
j_gene: TRBJ2-5
abundance: .

CDR3aa: CASSPSIMNTEAFF
d_gene: .
v_gene: TRBV18
j_gene: TRBJ1-1
abundance: once

CDR3aa: CASSIRGLNNEQFF
d_gene: .
v_gene: TRBV7-6
j_gene: TRBJ2-1
abundance: .

CDR3aa: CASSLEASGGLQDTQYF
d_gene: TRBD2
v_gene: TRBV4-3
j_gene: TRBJ2-3
abundance: once

CDR3aa: CSVDRAGFPDTQYF
d_gene: .
v_gene: TRBV29-1
j_gene: TRBJ2-3
abundance: once

CDR3aa: CASSHSGAGRETQYF
d_gene: .
v_gene: TRBV13
j_gene: TRBJ2-5
abundance: .